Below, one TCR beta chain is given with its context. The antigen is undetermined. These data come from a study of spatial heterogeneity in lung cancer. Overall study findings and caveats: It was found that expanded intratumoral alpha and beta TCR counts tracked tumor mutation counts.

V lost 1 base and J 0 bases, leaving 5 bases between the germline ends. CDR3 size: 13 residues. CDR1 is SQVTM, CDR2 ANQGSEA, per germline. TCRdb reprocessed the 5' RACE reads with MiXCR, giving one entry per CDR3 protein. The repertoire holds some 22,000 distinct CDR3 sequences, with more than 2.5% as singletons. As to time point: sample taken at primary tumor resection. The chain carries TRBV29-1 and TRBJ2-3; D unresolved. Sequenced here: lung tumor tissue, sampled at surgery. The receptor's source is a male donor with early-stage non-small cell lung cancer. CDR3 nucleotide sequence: TGCAGCGTTGAAGGGCAAAGCACAGATACGCAGTATTTT. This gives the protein CSVEGQSTDTQYF.